Below, 22 T cell receptor beta chains from the same sample are listed, as sequenced in a study of cytotoxic CD8 clonotypes in ibrutinib-treated CLL. Measured with immunoSEQ multiplex PCR; TCRdb has only the in-frame clones, and not every one. The table lists about 89,000 clones, around 80% of them singletons. Here the sequenced sample was PBMCs, taken after 12 months of ibrutinib treatment. All receptors derive from a human donor with chronic lymphocytic leukemia.

This clone was recorded only once. This chain uses TRBV28 with TRBJ1-1; TRBD1 is a possible D gene (5 bases). The CDR3 covers 16 residues. Germline assignment: CDR1 MDHEN and CDR2 SYDVKM. V dropped 7 bases and J dropped 1 base, with 19 bases sitting between them. CDR3 sequence reads: CASTPRGDLTNTEAFF. The DNA of the CDR3 is TGTGCCAGCACCCCAAGAGGGGATCTTACGAACACTGAAGCTTTCTTT.

The chain combines TRBV19 with TRBJ1-1; TRBD1 might be the D (5 bases). This CDR3 is built from 15 residues. Germline CDR1 and CDR2: LNHDA and SQIVND (reference sequence). V shed 3 bases and J shed 0 bases, with 11 bases lying between them. The CDR3 region is CASSMIGAMNTEAFF. CDR3 DNA sequence: TGTGCCAGTAGTATGATAGGGGCAATGAACACTGAAGCTTTCTTT. The complete variable domain, with remaining parts taken from reference TRBV19 and TRBJ1-1, reads DGGITQSPKYLFRKEGQNVTLSCEQNLNHDAMYWYRQDPGQGLRLIYYSQIVNDFQKGDIAEGYSVSREKKESFPLTVTSAQKNPTAFYLCASSMIGAMNTEAFFGQGTRLTVV.

The V call is TRBV10-3, the J call TRBJ2-4, with a possible D match to TRBD2 (6 bases). V shed 6 bases and J shed 0 bases, with 6 bases lying between them. The CDR3 runs 13 residues. CDR1 and CDR2 (germline): ENHRY, SYGVKD. CDR3 bases: TGTGCCATCAGCGGGGGAGCCAAAAACATTCAGTACTTC. Its translation is CAISGGAKNIQYF.

CDR3 nucleotide sequence: TGTGCCAGCAGCCTTTCGACAGGGGTGGAGACCCAGTACTTC. Translation: CASSLSTGVETQYF. V and J are TRBV4-2 and TRBJ2-5, with 8 bases identical to TRBD1. The germline V gene encodes CDR1 LGHNA and CDR2 YNFKEQ. This CDR3 is 14 amino acids long. V dropped 4 bases and J dropped 5; count of bases not matched to a gene: 6.

This clone was recorded once. The CDR3 sequence is CASSKGQVSYEQYF. DNA for the CDR3: TGTGCCAGTAGTAAGGGACAGGTTTCCTACGAGCAGTACTTC. The rearrangement uses TRBV19 and TRBJ2-7; TRBD1 agrees at 8 bases. CDR1 LNHDA and CDR2 SQIVND come from the germline V gene (reference sequence). V shed 4 bases, J shed 1 base, and the junction held 3 bases outside the gene matches. The CDR3 runs to 14 residues.

The V call is TRBV6-4, the J call TRBJ2-3, with 11 bases lining up with TRBD2. This CDR3 region has 16 residues. CDR1 is MRHNA, CDR2 SNTAGT, per germline. With V trimmed by 3 bases and J by 4 bases, 6 bases remained unmatched. The CDR3: CASSEGSGGASDTQYF. The CDR3 nucleotides are TGTGCCAGCAGTGAAGGTAGCGGGGGGGCCTCAGATACGCAGTATTTT.

This chain uses TRBV4-1 with TRBJ2-3; perhaps TRBD1 as D (6 bases). This CDR3 comprises 17 residues. With 1 base removed from V and 2 bases from J, the gap between germline ends came to 16 bases. CDR1 is MGHRA, CDR2 YSYEKL, per germline. The CDR3 region has the DNA TGCGCCAGCAGCCAAGCGGGACAACCGGGGCCCACAGATACGCAGTATTTT. Its translation is CASSQAGQPGPTDTQYF.

The rearrangement uses TRBV10-2 and TRBJ2-4; TRBD1 or TRBD2 may be the D gene (5 bases each). Trimming took off 3 bases at V and 6 bases at J, with 18 bases between the two ends. This CDR3 region has 16 residues. Germline-derived CDR1 and CDR2 are WSHSY and SAAADI. CDR3 sequence: CASSEGQGVGVNIQYF. The CDR3 DNA sequence: TGCGCCAGCAGTGAAGGGCAGGGAGTCGGGGTAAACATTCAGTACTTC.

The V and J genes are TRBV7-9 and TRBJ2-5; D gene unclear. Germline assignment: CDR1 SEHNR and CDR2 FQNEAQ (reference sequence). The CDR3 runs to 12 residues. Trimming left V 2 bases short and J 2 bases short, with 3 bases between. The CDR3 sequence is CASSLQQETQYF. In nucleotides, the CDR3 is TGTGCCAGCAGCTTACAGCAAGAGACCCAGTACTTC.

This clone was seen more than once but under ten times. The chain links TRBV30 to TRBJ1-1; the D gene is possibly TRBD1 (5 bases). From germline, CDR1 is GTSNPN and CDR2 SVGIG (reference sequence). Trimming stripped 1 base from V and 3 bases from J, with 18 bases between. The CDR3 runs 16 residues. This CDR3 reads CAWSGMGRQIDTEAFF. The CDR3 region has the DNA TGTGCCTGGAGTGGGATGGGGAGACAGATAGACACTGAAGCTTTCTTT.

This rearrangement joins TRBV19 to TRBJ2-7; 8 bases match TRBD1. CDR1 is LNHDA and CDR2 is SQIVND in the germline V gene (reference sequence). With V trimmed by 2 bases and J by 2 bases, 8 bases remained unmatched. The CDR3 sequence is 16 residues long. The CDR3 spells CASSIYGGDRPYEQYF. The DNA for the CDR3 is TGTGCCAGTAGTATATACGGCGGGGACAGGCCCTACGAGCAGTACTTC.

Here the CDR3 DNA reads TGTGCCAGCTCACCACAGGGAAAGAGGGATACGCAGTATTTT. This gives the protein CASSPQGKRDTQYF. The rearrangement joins TRBV18 to TRBJ2-3; D ambiguous. Germline V gene sequence: CDR1 KGHSH, CDR2 LQKENI. V lost 1 base and J 6 bases, leaving 11 bases between the germline ends. The CDR3 is made up of 14 amino acids. Full variable domain (remainder filled in from reference TRBV18 and TRBJ2-3): NAGVMQNPRHLVRRRGQEARLRCSPMKGHSHVYWYRQLPEEGLKFMVYLQKENIIDESGMPKERFSAEFPKEGPSILRIQQVVRGDSAAYFCASSPQGKRDTQYFGPGTRLTVL.

V usage is TRBV7-3 and J usage is TRBJ2-7, with D possibly TRBD1 on 6 matching bases. This CDR3 has 15 amino acids. Germline V gives CDR1 SGHTA, CDR2 FQGTGA. V shed 5 bases and J shed 1 base, with 15 bases lying between them. The chain's CDR3 is CASSPGSDRSYEQYF. In nucleotides, the CDR3 is TGTGCCAGCAGCCCCGGGTCTGACAGGTCCTACGAGCAGTACTTC. Complete variable domain (other parts from reference TRBV7-3 and TRBJ2-7): GAGVSQTPSNKVTEKGKYVELRCDPISGHTALYWYRQSLGQGPEFLIYFQGTGAADDSGLPNDRFFAVRPEGSVSTLKIQRTERGDSAVYLCASSPGSDRSYEQYFGPGTRLTVT.

The V call is TRBV7-9, the J call TRBJ2-5; TRBD1 matches 8 bases. Unmatched junction bases numbered 6, after V lost 4 bases and J lost 5 bases. Germline values: CDR1 SEHNR, CDR2 FQNEAQ (reference sequence). The CDR3 consists of 14 residues. The CDR3 loop reads CASSSGTGRETQYF. The CDR3 region has the DNA TGTGCCAGCAGCTCGGGGACAGGACGGGAGACCCAGTACTTC.

This clone was counted once. The genes are TRBV6-6 and TRBJ1-2; D may be TRBD1 (5 bases). CDR3 length equals 14 residues. The germline V gene encodes CDR1 MNHNY and CDR2 SVGAGI (reference sequence). V was shortened by 2 bases and J by 4 bases, with 11 bases between the two germline ends. Here the CDR3 DNA reads TGTGCCAGCAGTTACGGGCAGGGTGGCTATGGCTACACCTTC. It yields the protein CASSYGQGGYGYTF.

The chain recombines TRBV5-4 with TRBJ2-1; 8 bases fit TRBD1. Germline CDR1 reads SGHNT; CDR2 reads YYREEE (reference sequence). The trim removed 4 bases at V and 8 bases at J, leaving 5 bases unmatched. This CDR3 region has 13 residues. Written as DNA, the CDR3 is TGTGCCAGCAGCGGAGGACAGGGTTATGAGCAGTTCTTC. Translated: CASSGGQGYEQFF.

This clone occurred once. The V and J genes are TRBV2 and TRBJ2-7, with D possibly being TRBD1 (5 bases). The CDR3 has 14 amino acids. The germline gives CDR1 SNHLY, CDR2 FYNNEI. V lost 6 bases and J 0 bases, leaving 12 bases between the germline ends. The CDR3 is CASREQEISYEQYF. In DNA, the CDR3 is TGTGCCAGCAGGGAACAGGAAATCTCCTACGAGCAGTACTTC.

This clone was observed a few times. The chain carries TRBV20-1 and TRBJ1-1; D is undetermined. V was clipped by 5 bases and J by 1 base, with 5 bases between them. Per the germline V gene, CDR1 is DFQATT and CDR2 is SNEGSKA (reference sequence). The CDR3 has 11 residues. CDR3 sequence reads: CSAPWNTEAFF. DNA of the CDR3: TGCAGTGCTCCCTGGAACACTGAAGCTTTCTTT.

This chain connects TRBV6-4 to TRBJ1-6, with a weak D call TRBD1 (6 bases). V lost 2 bases to trimming and J lost 5 bases, with 10 bases between them. Germline-derived CDR1 and CDR2 are MRHNA and SNTAGT. The CDR3 length is 15 residues. CDR3 loop: CASSDAGQDNSPLHF. Written as DNA, the CDR3 is TGTGCCAGCAGTGACGCGGGACAAGATAATTCACCCCTCCACTTT.

This clone was seen a handful of times. This sequence joins TRBV6-1 and TRBJ1-2; D might be TRBD1 (5 bases). The CDR3 runs to 14 residues. The ends were cut back, 7 bases at V and 7 bases at J, with 19 bases in the middle. CDR1 is MNHNS and CDR2 is SASEGT in the germline V gene. The DNA of the CDR3 is TGTGCCAGCACCAGAGCGTCAGGGACGGGTGGCTACACCTTC. Residues: CASTRASGTGGYTF.

The V gene is TRBV25-1, the J gene TRBJ2-7; D is possibly TRBD1 (6 bases). The CDR3 extends over 16 amino acids. The V end was cut by 6 bases, the J end by 5 bases, with 23 bases between. The germline V gene has CDR1 MGHDK and CDR2 SYGVNS. CDR3 sequence: CASSAPGTLIGNEQYF. The CDR3 coding sequence is TGTGCCAGCAGCGCTCCCGGGACACTTATTGGCAACGAGCAGTACTTC.

V gene TRBV4-1 combines with J gene TRBJ2-7; the D is unclear. Germline-derived CDR1 and CDR2 are MGHRA and YSYEKL. This CDR3 has 14 residues. The ends were cut back, 3 bases at V and 2 bases at J, with 11 bases in the middle. In nucleotides, the CDR3 is TGCGCCAGCAGCCAGGATCATCAACCCTACGAGCAGTACTTC. This codes for CASSQDHQPYEQYF.